This T cell receptor beta chain was captured by sequencing in a study of T-cell reconstitution after alpha-beta-depleted transplantation in children. Overall study findings and caveats: At one year after transplant, newly produced T cells mostly accounted for T-cell counts and diversity. It was surviving recipient T cells and thymic progenitors that gave some patients high TCRbeta diversity at day 60. Several hundred graft clones that had expanded were reportedly the source of alpha-beta T cells about two months after transplant.

CDR3 size: 13 residues. Trimming cost V 5 bases and J 2 bases, with 13 bases left between them. Germline V gene data show CDR1 as SQVTM and CDR2 as ANQGSEA. TCRbeta library preparation incorporated unique molecular identifiers. TCRdb passed the PCR reads through MiXCR, listing each CDR3 protein once. The profile shows around 130,000 distinct CDR3 sequences, about 9.5% of them singletons. A remark on this clonotype: The target antigen is unknown.

This chain joins TRBV29-1 and TRBJ2-7; D uncertain. Source: PBMCs, mostly from graft donor cells, taken 180 days after TCRalphabeta/CD19-depleted stem cell transplant. This TCR derives from a girl under three years old who had a stem cell transplant for combined immunodeficiency, so the T cells may come from the graft donor. The CDR3 DNA reads as TGCAGCGTTTTGGAACCTTTTACCTACGAGCAGTACTTC. It is translated as CSVLEPFTYEQYF.